Presented here are 7 T cell receptor beta chains from one specimen sequenced in a study of T-cell reconstitution after alpha-beta-depleted transplantation in children. For TCRbeta, the library was prepared with unique molecular identifiers. MiXCR was run by TCRdb on the PCR reads, yielding one entry per CDR3 protein. The sample consists of about 640,000 distinct CDR3 sequences, around 16% of them appearing once. Sample: PBMCs from the stem cell graft donor, taken from the stem cell graft. The receptors were sampled from a human donor who donated a stem cell graft to a child with acute myeloid leukemia.

This clonotype has just a few counts. The CDR3 region is CAISMTGVGYTF. DNA for the CDR3: TGTGCCATCAGCATGACAGGGGTTGGCTACACCTTC. The J gene is TRBJ1-2, the V gene TRBV10-3, with 8 bases aligning to TRBD1. V trimming: 6 bases; J trimming: 7 bases; junction bases outside the gene matches: 4. Germline CDR1 ENHRY, CDR2 SYGVKD. This CDR3 region has 12 residues.

This clonotype was seen ten or more times. The chain joins TRBV20-1 to TRBJ1-1, with D perhaps matching TRBD1 (6 bases). This CDR3 region has 14 residues. Trimming left V 8 bases short and J 3 bases short, with 19 bases between. Germline V gives CDR1 DFQATT, CDR2 SNEGSKA (reference sequence). This CDR3 is CSSGSGATDTEAFF. CDR3 in DNA: TGCAGTTCGGGGTCGGGGGCCACGGACACTGAAGCTTTCTTT.

This chain links TRBV20-1 with TRBJ1-6; perhaps TRBD1 as D (6 bases). Germline CDR1 and CDR2: DFQATT and SNEGSKA (reference sequence). The CDR3 is made up of 11 amino acids. The V end lost 5 bases, the J end lost 8 bases, and 7 bases lay between the germline ends. This CDR3 is CSARQDSPLHF. The CDR3 nucleotides read TGCAGTGCTCGACAGGATTCACCCCTCCACTTT.

The CDR3 loop is CASSRGGVSGANVLTF. CDR3 nucleotides: TGCGCCAGCAGCCGCGGCGGGGTTTCTGGGGCCAACGTCCTGACTTTC. This chain uses TRBV4-1 with TRBJ2-6; D possibly corresponds to TRBD2 (6 bases). CDR1 is MGHRA and CDR2 is YSYEKL in the germline V gene. The CDR3 is 16 amino acids. Trimming took off 4 bases at V and 1 base at J, with 11 bases between the two ends.

The sample holds many counts of this clonotype. The chain recombines TRBV20-1 with TRBJ2-1; 7 bases agree with TRBD2. Per the germline V gene, CDR1 is DFQATT and CDR2 is SNEGSKA (reference sequence). The CDR3 consists of 12 residues. The V segment lost 6 bases and the J segment 3 bases; nucleotides outside the gene matches: 2. The DNA for the CDR3 is TGCAGTGCGGGCGGGGGCTACAATGAGCAGTTCTTC. Protein sequence: CSAGGGYNEQFF.

This chain uses TRBV5-1 with TRBJ2-1; D is perhaps TRBD2 (5 bases). CDR3 length: 15 residues. V lost 4 bases, J lost 6 bases, and 17 bases lay in between. Germline V gives CDR1 SGHRS, CDR2 YFSETQ. CDR3 bases: TGCGCCAGCAGCCTTGGAGGAGAATTATTCAATGAGCAGTTCTTC. This encodes CASSLGGELFNEQFF.

This clonotype was counted ten times or more. This chain uses TRBV20-1 with TRBJ2-3; D unclear. The germline CDR1 and CDR2 sequences are DFQATT and SNEGSKA (reference sequence). This CDR3 comprises 14 residues. The V end lost 6 bases, the J end lost 3 bases, and 16 bases lay between the germline ends. The CDR3 region has the DNA TGCAGTGCCCCCGTAGGCCTCGGGACAGATACGCAGTATTTT. Translated, it gives CSAPVGLGTDTQYF.